This T cell receptor (beta chain) was obtained from a study of T cell responses to AZD1222 COVID-19 vaccine. The CDR3 sequence is 15 residues long. Germline values: CDR1 MNHEY, CDR2 SMNVEV (reference sequence). With 7 bases clipped from V and 4 bases from J, the junction kept 8 bases outside the gene matches. Study results and limitations: Seropositive AZD1222 recipients at baseline numbered only 6 or 7. Variant regions that are unmutated are reportedly the target of nearly half of spike-specific TCRs. Clonal diversity was possibly underestimated; the donors were predominantly white British and more often female.

With regard to this clone: Its antigen is still unknown.

Clones were sequenced by immunoSEQ multiplex PCR, and TCRdb holds only the in-frame ones, with some missing. The data show 150,000 to 200,000 clones, with around nine tenths seen just once and approximately 2.9% held by the top ten. This rearrangement joins TRBV27 to TRBJ1-5; 9 nucleotides agree with TRBD1. This specimen was peripheral blood, taken on day 0 of AZD1222 vaccination. This TCR derives from an adult in good health. The CDR3 DNA is TGTGCCAGCACCCCCGGGACAGGGAAGAATCAGCCCCAGCATTTT. Translated: CASTPGTGKNQPQHF.